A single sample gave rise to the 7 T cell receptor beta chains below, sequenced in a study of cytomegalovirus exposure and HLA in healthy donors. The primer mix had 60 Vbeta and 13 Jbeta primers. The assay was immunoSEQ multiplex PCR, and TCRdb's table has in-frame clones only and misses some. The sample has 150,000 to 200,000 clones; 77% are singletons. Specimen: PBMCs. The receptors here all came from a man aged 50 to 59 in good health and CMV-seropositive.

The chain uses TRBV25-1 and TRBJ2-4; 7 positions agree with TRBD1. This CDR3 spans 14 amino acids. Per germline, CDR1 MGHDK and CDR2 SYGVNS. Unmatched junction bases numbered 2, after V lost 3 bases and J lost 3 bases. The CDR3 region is CASSESGGKNIQYF. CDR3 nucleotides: TGTGCCAGCAGTGAGTCAGGGGGCAAAAACATTCAGTACTTC. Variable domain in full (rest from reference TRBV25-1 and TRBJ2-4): EADIYQTPRYLVIGTGKKITLECSQTMGHDKMYWYQQDPGMELHLIHYSYGVNSTEKGDLSSESTVSRIRTEHFPLTLESARPSHTSQYLCASSESGGKNIQYFGAGTRLSVL.

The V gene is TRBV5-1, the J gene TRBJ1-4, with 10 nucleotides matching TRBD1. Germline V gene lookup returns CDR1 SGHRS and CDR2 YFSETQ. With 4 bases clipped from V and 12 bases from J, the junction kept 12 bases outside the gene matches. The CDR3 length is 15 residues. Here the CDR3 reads CASSLTGTGVGELFF. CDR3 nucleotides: TGCGCCAGCAGCCTCACCGGGACAGGGGTTGGGGAACTGTTTTTT.

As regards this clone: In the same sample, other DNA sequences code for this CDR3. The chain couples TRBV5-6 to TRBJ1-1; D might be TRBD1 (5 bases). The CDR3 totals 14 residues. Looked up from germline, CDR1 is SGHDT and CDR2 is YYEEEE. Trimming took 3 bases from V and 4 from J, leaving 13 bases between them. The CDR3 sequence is CASSWGPGGTEAFF. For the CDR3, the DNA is TGTGCCAGCAGCTGGGGCCCGGGGGGCACTGAAGCTTTCTTT.

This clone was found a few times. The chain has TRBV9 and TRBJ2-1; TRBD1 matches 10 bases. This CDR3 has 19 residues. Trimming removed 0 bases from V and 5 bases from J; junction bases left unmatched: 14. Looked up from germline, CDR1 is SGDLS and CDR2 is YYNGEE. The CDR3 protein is CASSVEPPLTGGVNNEQFF. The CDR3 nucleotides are TGTGCCAGCAGCGTAGAGCCCCCCTTGACAGGGGGCGTAAACAATGAGCAGTTCTTC.

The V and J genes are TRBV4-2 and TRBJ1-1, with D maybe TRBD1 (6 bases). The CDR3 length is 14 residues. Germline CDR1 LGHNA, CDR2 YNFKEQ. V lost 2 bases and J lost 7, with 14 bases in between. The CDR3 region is CASSQLRGGGEAFF. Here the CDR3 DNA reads TGTGCCAGCAGCCAATTGCGGGGGGGCGGTGAAGCTTTCTTT.

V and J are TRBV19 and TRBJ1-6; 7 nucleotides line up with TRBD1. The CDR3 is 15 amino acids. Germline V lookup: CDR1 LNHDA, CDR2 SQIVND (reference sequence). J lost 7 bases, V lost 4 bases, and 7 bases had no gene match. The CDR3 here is CASSRDRSKNSPLHF. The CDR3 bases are TGTGCCAGTAGTAGGGACAGATCAAAAAATTCACCCCTCCACTTT.

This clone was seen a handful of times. CDR3 sequence reads: CASSSTGRKTQHF. As DNA, the CDR3 is TGTGCCAGCAGCTCGACAGGGAGAAAGACCCAGCATTTT. The chain uses TRBV6-5 and TRBJ1-5; TRBD1 matches 7 bases. The CDR3 has 13 amino acids. Trimming at V came to 6 bases and at J to 11 bases, leaving 10 bases not matched to a gene. Germline V CDR1 and CDR2: MNHEY, SVGAGI.